The rows below give T cell receptor beta chains drawn from one sample of a study of CD4+ T cells in melanoma. Sequencing used immunoSEQ multiplex PCR; TCRdb keeps in-frame clones, though not all of them. The table has fewer than 150,000 clones, about 93% seen once; the top ten hold 1.5%. The receptors originated from a human donor with melanoma. Both conserved end residues are trimmed from each CDR3. Fields, in order: J gene, V gene, CDR3 protein.

j_gene: TRBJ2-2
v_gene: TRBV11-3
CDR3aa: ASSLTGTANTGELF

j_gene: TRBJ2-1
v_gene: TRBV29-1
CDR3aa: SVEGELSGGNRYNEQF

j_gene: TRBJ1-1
v_gene: TRBV7-9
CDR3aa: ASSLFGAGENTEAF

j_gene: TRBJ1-3
v_gene: TRBV13
CDR3aa: ASSAPGQGSGNTIY

j_gene: TRBJ1-6
v_gene: TRBV7-2
CDR3aa: ASSLGSGFNSPLH

j_gene: TRBJ2-5
v_gene: TRBV10-3
CDR3aa: AISATGPETQY

j_gene: TRBJ1-1
v_gene: TRBV15
CDR3aa: ATSSLLRTEAF

j_gene: TRBJ2-7
v_gene: TRBV30
CDR3aa: AGGRRAVQY

j_gene: TRBJ1-3
v_gene: TRBV15
CDR3aa: ATSRDLGAGNTIY

j_gene: TRBJ2-5
v_gene: TRBV18
CDR3aa: ASSPPDWTQY

j_gene: TRBJ2-6
v_gene: TRBV7-3
CDR3aa: ASSLTPGLAGESSGANVLT

j_gene: TRBJ2-3
v_gene: TRBV11-3
CDR3aa: ASSFTSGSDTQY

j_gene: TRBJ2-7
v_gene: TRBV2
CDR3aa: ASNLNGLAGGYEQY

j_gene: TRBJ1-4
v_gene: TRBV7-9
CDR3aa: ASSLWGRGNEKLF

j_gene: TRBJ2-3
v_gene: TRBV2
CDR3aa: ASSPSVGPNAQY

j_gene: TRBJ2-7
v_gene: TRBV27
CDR3aa: ASGRSRSLGEQY

j_gene: TRBJ2-1
v_gene: TRBV2
CDR3aa: ASSPLSSYNEQF

j_gene: TRBJ2-1
v_gene: TRBV4-1
CDR3aa: ASSRRLTGGYNEQF

j_gene: TRBJ2-2
v_gene: TRBV30
CDR3aa: AWSVTGELF

j_gene: TRBJ2-6
v_gene: TRBV6-1
CDR3aa: ASSVYSGANVLT

j_gene: TRBJ2-3
v_gene: TRBV10-1
CDR3aa: ASSVRGYPDTQY

j_gene: TRBJ1-1
v_gene: TRBV4-1
CDR3aa: ASSQERLRQGAWDTEAF

j_gene: TRBJ2-3
v_gene: TRBV7-9
CDR3aa: ASSPPGAPTDTQY

j_gene: TRBJ1-2
v_gene: TRBV9
CDR3aa: ASSVDREKGRSYGYT

j_gene: TRBJ2-5
v_gene: TRBV27
CDR3aa: ASSPYERETQY

j_gene: TRBJ1-5
v_gene: TRBV19
CDR3aa: ASSPQQSPLPQH

j_gene: TRBJ2-3
v_gene: TRBV27
CDR3aa: ASSLEARLTQY

j_gene: TRBJ1-1
v_gene: TRBV7-9
CDR3aa: ASSFGGGQGGTEAF

j_gene: TRBJ2-7
v_gene: TRBV10-2
CDR3aa: ASSGQGSYEQY

j_gene: TRBJ2-3
v_gene: TRBV2
CDR3aa: ASSESTLAGGLGDTQY

j_gene: TRBJ1-4
v_gene: TRBV4-1
CDR3aa: ASSRPGQGGEKLF

j_gene: TRBJ2-3
v_gene: TRBV11-1
CDR3aa: ASSFLSGGGTDTQY

j_gene: TRBJ1-3
v_gene: TRBV5-4
CDR3aa: ASSFGPQSTDTIY

j_gene: TRBJ2-7
v_gene: TRBV5-5
CDR3aa: ASSPPDISYEQY

j_gene: TRBJ2-1
v_gene: TRBV7-8
CDR3aa: ASSSQAGGLGNEQF

j_gene: TRBJ2-1
v_gene: TRBV9
CDR3aa: ASSVRPGGSEQF

j_gene: TRBJ2-3
v_gene: TRBV7-8
CDR3aa: ASSSTSGGDTQY

j_gene: TRBJ2-2
v_gene: TRBV7-7
CDR3aa: ASSSTSGSINTGELF

j_gene: TRBJ1-2
v_gene: TRBV28
CDR3aa: ASSLNLAANYGYT

j_gene: TRBJ2-3
v_gene: TRBV7-8
CDR3aa: ASSLKGGQDTQY

j_gene: TRBJ2-7
v_gene: TRBV2
CDR3aa: ASLPVGGVSSYEQY

j_gene: TRBJ1-1
v_gene: TRBV7-9
CDR3aa: ARSTGVEAF

j_gene: TRBJ1-1
v_gene: TRBV5-4
CDR3aa: ASSLDVGLNTEAF

j_gene: TRBJ1-6
v_gene: TRBV4-2
CDR3aa: ASSRGGQGYNSPLH

j_gene: TRBJ1-4
v_gene: TRBV10-3
CDR3aa: AISEGTGGPGEKLF

j_gene: TRBJ1-2
v_gene: TRBV7-2
CDR3aa: ASTPRAQLYGYT

j_gene: TRBJ1-4
v_gene: TRBV2
CDR3aa: ASSSGQGNEKLF

j_gene: TRBJ1-1
v_gene: TRBV5-1
CDR3aa: ASSIDRDTEAF

j_gene: TRBJ1-2
v_gene: TRBV6-5
CDR3aa: ASSTLESGYT

j_gene: TRBJ2-5
v_gene: TRBV6-4
CDR3aa: ASSAQSGDIQETQY